The sequence of this T cell receptor (beta chain) was determined in a study of radiotherapy plus CTLA-4 blockade in lung cancer. Across the study: Objective responses were recorded in 15% to 20% of patients, with disease control recorded in less than 40%. Study results and limitations: Following radiotherapy plus ipilimumab, tumor-derived TCR clones expanded in the blood. The best predictor of response was reported to be early blood T cell clone dynamics, with interferon-beta.

Regarding this clone: Its antigen is not identified.

V shed 4 bases, J shed 0 bases, and the junction held 6 bases outside the gene matches. The germline CDR1 and CDR2 sequences are SGHDT and YYEEEE. This CDR3 has 15 amino acids. TCRdb keeps only in-frame clones here, not all; method: immunoSEQ multiplex PCR. The sample lists about 88,000 clones, 60% to 80% seen once, with about an eighth in the top ten. This receptor was obtained from a human donor with non-small cell lung cancer that progressed on radiotherapy plus ipilimumab. The source was peripheral blood, collected from a patient treated with radiotherapy plus ipilimumab. The chain couples TRBV5-6 to TRBJ2-7; TRBD2 matches at 8 bases. CDR3 coding DNA: TGTGCCAGCAGCATCTCTAGCGGGCTCTCCTACGAGCAGTACTTC. Its translation is CASSISSGLSYEQYF.